These 3 T cell receptor beta chains were sequenced from one sample in a study of blood T cell repertoires in COVID-19. Clones were read by immunoSEQ multiplex PCR, and TCRdb kept only the in-frame ones, dropping some. The sample has under 350,000 clones; roughly nine tenths are singletons. The sequenced sample was peripheral blood. All receptors derive from a young man with active or convalescent COVID-19.

V usage is TRBV30 and J usage is TRBJ1-4; 9 bases align to TRBD1. V dropped 3 bases and J dropped 6; count of bases not matched to a gene: 8. Germline CDR1 reads GTSNPN; CDR2 reads SVGIG (reference sequence). This CDR3 has 15 amino acids. The CDR3 spells CAWRQGTGWYEKLFF. The CDR3 DNA sequence: TGTGCCTGGAGACAAGGGACAGGGTGGTATGAAAAACTGTTTTTT.

This chain links TRBV4-2 with TRBJ2-7; a possible D gene is TRBD2 (7 bases). Germline values: CDR1 LGHNA, CDR2 YNFKEQ. CDR3 length: 16 amino acids. Trimming removed 1 base from V and 4 bases from J, with 17 bases in between. The DNA for the CDR3 is TGTGCCAGCAGCCAAGGGGGGCTAGCGGAATTTTACGAGCAGTACTTC. Encoded protein: CASSQGGLAEFYEQYF.

The V call is TRBV6-1, the J call TRBJ1-1; maybe TRBD1 (5 bases). The CDR3 extends over 16 amino acids. Germline CDR1 is MNHNS and CDR2 is SASEGT. Trimming pared 4 bases from V and 3 bases from J, leaving 18 bases between. The CDR3 nucleotides are TGTGCCAGCAGTGGTCTGTCGACAGATATAGACACTGAAGCTTTCTTT. It is translated as CASSGLSTDIDTEAFF.